This entry features one T cell receptor beta chain sequence. This entry belongs to a study of blood T cell repertoires in COVID-19. The protocol was immunoSEQ multiplex PCR, while the TCRdb copy is restricted to in-frame clones and leaves out a portion. Of about 360,000 clones in the sample, about four fifths were seen once. This CDR3 comprises 13 residues. V was cut by 4 bases and J by 7 bases, with 14 bases left in between. Germline lookup yields CDR1 SGHNT and CDR2 YYREEE (reference sequence). The chain couples TRBV5-4 to TRBJ1-2; D unclear. What was sequenced was peripheral blood. The sequence was obtained from a man younger than 40 with active or convalescent COVID-19. DNA of the CDR3: TGTGCCAGCAGCCTTGAAAATGGGCTTGGCTACACCTTC. Translating it yields CASSLENGLGYTF.